A single T cell receptor beta chain is shown here with its context. Its specificity is unknown. Amplification used 60 Vbeta primers and 13 Jbeta primers. Method: immunoSEQ multiplex PCR; TCRdb's copy keeps in-frame clones and lacks some. This repertoire shows some 150,000 clones, just under 85% found once; its top ten account for 1.9%. Trimming cost V 6 bases and J 2 bases, with 14 bases left between them. Germline CDR1 is MNHNS and CDR2 is SASEGT. The CDR3 consists of 15 residues. The entry originates in a study of cytomegalovirus exposure and HLA in healthy donors. Study outcomes and limitations: A list of more than 150 TCR beta chains associated with cytomegalovirus was given.

The chain couples TRBV6-1 to TRBJ2-1; a possible D gene is TRBD2 (7 bases). The TCR sequence derives from a middle-aged woman in good health and CMV-seronegative. Material: PBMCs. CDR3 coding DNA: TGTGCCAGCAGCGAGCGGGACATAGCCTACAATGAGCAGTTCTTC. Protein product: CASSERDIAYNEQFF.